Here is one T cell receptor beta chain with its context. Assay: immunoSEQ multiplex PCR; the TCRdb copy retains only in-frame clones and omits some. The sample has tens of thousands of clones; roughly nine tenths are singletons. This entry comes from a study of blood T cell repertoires in COVID-19. Across the study: Both acute and convalescent COVID-19 samples were obtained from the United States, Italy and Spain.

The CDR3 length is 17 residues. The J gene is TRBJ2-2, the V gene TRBV21-1; whether TRBD2, the table's D call, matches the DNA was not checked. TRBV21-1 is a pseudogene locus. The specimen sequenced was peripheral blood. The sequence came from a man between 65 and 79 years old with active COVID-19. The CDR3 region has the DNA TGTGCCAGCAGCGGAAGAGAGGCGGTATCGAACACCGGGGAGCTGTTTTTT. As protein: CASSGREAVSNTGELFF.